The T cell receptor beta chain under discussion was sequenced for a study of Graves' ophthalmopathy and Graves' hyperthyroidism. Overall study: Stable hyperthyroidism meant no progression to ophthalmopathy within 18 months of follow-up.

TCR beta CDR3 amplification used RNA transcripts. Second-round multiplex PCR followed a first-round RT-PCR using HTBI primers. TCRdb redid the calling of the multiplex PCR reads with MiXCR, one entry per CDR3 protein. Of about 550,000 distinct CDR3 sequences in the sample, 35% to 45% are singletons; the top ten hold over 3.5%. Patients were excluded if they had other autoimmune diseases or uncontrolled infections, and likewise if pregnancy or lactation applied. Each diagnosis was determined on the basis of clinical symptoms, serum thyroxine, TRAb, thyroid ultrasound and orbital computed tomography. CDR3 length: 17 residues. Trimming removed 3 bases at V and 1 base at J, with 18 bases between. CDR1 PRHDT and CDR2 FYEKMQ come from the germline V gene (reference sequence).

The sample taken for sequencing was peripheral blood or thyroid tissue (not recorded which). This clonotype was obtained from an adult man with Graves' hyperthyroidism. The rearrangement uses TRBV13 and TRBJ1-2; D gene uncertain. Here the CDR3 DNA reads TGTGCCAGCAGCTTCGGGCTGGGAGCTATCTATAACTATGGCTACACCTTC. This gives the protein CASSFGLGAIYNYGYTF.